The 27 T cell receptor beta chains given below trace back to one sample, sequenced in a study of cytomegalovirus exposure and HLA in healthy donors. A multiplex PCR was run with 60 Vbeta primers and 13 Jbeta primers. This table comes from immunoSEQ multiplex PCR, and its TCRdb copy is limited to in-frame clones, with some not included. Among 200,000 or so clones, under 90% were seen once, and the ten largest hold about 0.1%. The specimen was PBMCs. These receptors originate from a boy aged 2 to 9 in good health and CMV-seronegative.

The CDR3 here is CATDSGATDTQYF. CDR3 nucleotide sequence: TGTGCCACCGATAGCGGGGCTACAGATACGCAGTATTTT. This chain joins TRBV2 and TRBJ2-3; 8 bases are shared with TRBD2. The CDR3 is 13 amino acids. Germline loops: CDR1 SNHLY, CDR2 FYNNEI. The junction had 6 bases not matched to a gene; V was cut back by 10 bases and J by 3 bases. The full variable domain, completed using reference TRBV2 and TRBJ2-3, is EPEVTQTPSHQVTQMGQEVILRCVPISNHLYFYWYRQILGQKVEFLVSFYNNEISEKSEIFDDQFSVERPDGSNFTLKIRSTKLEDSAMYFCATDSGATDTQYFGPGTRLTVL.

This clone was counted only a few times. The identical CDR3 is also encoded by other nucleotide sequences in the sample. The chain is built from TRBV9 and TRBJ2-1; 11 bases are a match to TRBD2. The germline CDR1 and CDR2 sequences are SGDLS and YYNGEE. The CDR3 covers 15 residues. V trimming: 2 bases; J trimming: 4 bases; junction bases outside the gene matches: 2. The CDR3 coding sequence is TGTGCCAGCAGCGTCGGGACTAGCGGTTACAATGAGCAGTTCTTC. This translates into CASSVGTSGYNEQFF.

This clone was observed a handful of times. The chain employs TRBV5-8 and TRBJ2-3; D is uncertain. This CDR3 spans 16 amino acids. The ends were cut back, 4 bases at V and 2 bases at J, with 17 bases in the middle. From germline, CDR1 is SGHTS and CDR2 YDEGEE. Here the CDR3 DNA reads TGTGCCAGCAGCCCGGGTCCGACGTTAATCACAGATACGCAGTATTTT. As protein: CASSPGPTLITDTQYF.

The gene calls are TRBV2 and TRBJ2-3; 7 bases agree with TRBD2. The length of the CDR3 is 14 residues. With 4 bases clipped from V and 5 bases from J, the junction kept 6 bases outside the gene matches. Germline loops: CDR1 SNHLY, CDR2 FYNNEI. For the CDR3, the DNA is TGTGCCAGCAGTGGAGCGGGGAGGAGAGATACGCAGTATTTT. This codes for CASSGAGRRDTQYF.

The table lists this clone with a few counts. DNA of the CDR3: TGTGCCAGAAGCTCAAACAGGGCTGGGGAGCAGTACTTC. Amino acid sequence: CARSSNRAGEQYF. The chain employs TRBV5-3 and TRBJ2-7, with TRBD1 as a possible D gene (6 bases). TRBV5-3 is annotated as an ORF whose role is uncertain. The V gene lost 3 bases and the J gene lost 7 bases, with 14 bases spanning the gap. CDR3 size: 13 residues.

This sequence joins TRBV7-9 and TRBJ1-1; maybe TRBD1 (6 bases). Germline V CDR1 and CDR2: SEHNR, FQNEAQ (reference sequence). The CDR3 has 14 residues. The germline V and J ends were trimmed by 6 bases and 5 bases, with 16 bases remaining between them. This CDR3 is CASSQSQGRTEAFF. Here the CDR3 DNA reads TGTGCCAGCAGTCAAAGTCAGGGGCGGACTGAAGCTTTCTTT.

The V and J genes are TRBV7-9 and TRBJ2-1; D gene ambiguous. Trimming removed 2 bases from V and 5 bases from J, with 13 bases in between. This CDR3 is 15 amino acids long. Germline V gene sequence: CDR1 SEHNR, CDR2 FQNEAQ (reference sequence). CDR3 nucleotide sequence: TGTGCCAGCAGCTTATTGGGTAGCCGAGACAATGAGCAGTTCTTC. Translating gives CASSLLGSRDNEQFF.

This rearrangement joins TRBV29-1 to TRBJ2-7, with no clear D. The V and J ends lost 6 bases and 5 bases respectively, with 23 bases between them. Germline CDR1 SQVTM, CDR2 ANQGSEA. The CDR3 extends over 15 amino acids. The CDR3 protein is CSVGSIGRLRNEQYF. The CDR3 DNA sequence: TGCAGCGTCGGGTCGATAGGTCGCTTGAGAAACGAGCAGTACTTC.

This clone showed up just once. The CDR3 DNA reads as TGTGCCTGGAGCCCCGGGGATTCGGGTACGCAGTATTTT. It translates to CAWSPGDSGTQYF. V gene TRBV30 combines with J gene TRBJ2-3, with D perhaps matching TRBD2 (5 bases). CDR1 and CDR2 from the germline V gene are GTSNPN and SVGIG (reference sequence). V dropped 3 bases and J dropped 8 bases, with 15 bases sitting between them. The CDR3 has 13 residues.

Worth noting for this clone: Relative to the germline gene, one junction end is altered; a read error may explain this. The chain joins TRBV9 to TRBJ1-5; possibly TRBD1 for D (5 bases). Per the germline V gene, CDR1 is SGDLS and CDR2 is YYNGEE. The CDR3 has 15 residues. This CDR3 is CAGSETGEINQPQHF. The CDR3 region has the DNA TGTGCCGGCAGCGAGACGGGGGAAATCAATCAGCCCCAGCATTTT.

Here the CDR3 DNA reads TGTGCCAGCAGCTTAGAGACAGGGGCAGCTTTCTTT. Amino acids: CASSLETGAAFF. The rearrangement links TRBV7-9 to TRBJ1-1; 8 bases are shared with TRBD1. Germline V gene lookup returns CDR1 SEHNR and CDR2 FQNEAQ (reference sequence). The CDR3 loop spans 12 amino acids. Trimming removed 1 base from V and 10 bases from J; junction bases left unmatched: 2.

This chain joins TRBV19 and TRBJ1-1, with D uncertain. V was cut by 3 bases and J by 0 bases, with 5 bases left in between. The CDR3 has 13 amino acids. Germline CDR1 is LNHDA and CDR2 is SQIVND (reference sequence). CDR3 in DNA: TGTGCCAGTAGTATCACTCTGAACACTGAAGCTTTCTTT. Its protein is CASSITLNTEAFF.

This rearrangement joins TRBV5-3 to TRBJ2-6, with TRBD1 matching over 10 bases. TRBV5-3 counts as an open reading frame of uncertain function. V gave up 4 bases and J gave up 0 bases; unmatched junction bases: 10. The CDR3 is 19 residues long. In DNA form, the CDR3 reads TGTGCCAGAAGCACACGGGGACAGGGGTTTTTCTCTGGGGCCAACGTCCTGACTTTC. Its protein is CARSTRGQGFFSGANVLTF.

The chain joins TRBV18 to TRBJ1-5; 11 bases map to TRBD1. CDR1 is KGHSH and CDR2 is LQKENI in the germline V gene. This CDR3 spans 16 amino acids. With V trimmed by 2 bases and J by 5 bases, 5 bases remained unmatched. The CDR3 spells CASSPGWTGGDQPQHF. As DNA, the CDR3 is TGTGCCAGCTCACCAGGATGGACAGGGGGCGATCAGCCCCAGCATTTT.

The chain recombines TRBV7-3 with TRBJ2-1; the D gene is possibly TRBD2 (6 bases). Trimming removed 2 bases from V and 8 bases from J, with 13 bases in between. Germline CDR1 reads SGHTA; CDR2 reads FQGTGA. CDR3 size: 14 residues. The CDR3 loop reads CASSLVGGSDEQFF. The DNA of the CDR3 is TGTGCCAGCAGCTTAGTGGGGGGTTCGGATGAGCAGTTCTTC.

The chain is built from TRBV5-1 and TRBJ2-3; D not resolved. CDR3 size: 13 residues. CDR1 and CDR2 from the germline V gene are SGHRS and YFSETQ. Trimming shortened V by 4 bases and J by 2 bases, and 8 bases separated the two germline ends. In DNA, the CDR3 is TGCGCCAGCAGCCCCGAACTCACAGATACGCAGTATTTT. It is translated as CASSPELTDTQYF.

This CDR3 is CASSQGVNYGYTF. The DNA for the CDR3 is TGCGCCAGCAGCCAAGGAGTCAACTATGGCTACACCTTC. The chain is built from TRBV4-3 and TRBJ1-2; D uncertain. V gave up 1 base and J gave up 2 bases, with 5 bases separating them. This CDR3 is built from 13 residues. CDR1 is LGHNA and CDR2 is YSLEER in the germline V gene.

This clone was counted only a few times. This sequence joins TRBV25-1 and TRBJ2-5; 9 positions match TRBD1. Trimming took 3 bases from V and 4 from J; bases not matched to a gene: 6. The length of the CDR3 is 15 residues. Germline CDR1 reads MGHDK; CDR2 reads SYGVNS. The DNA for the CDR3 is TGTGCCAGCAGTGAGGGACAGGGTGTCATAGAGACCCAGTACTTC. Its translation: CASSEGQGVIETQYF.

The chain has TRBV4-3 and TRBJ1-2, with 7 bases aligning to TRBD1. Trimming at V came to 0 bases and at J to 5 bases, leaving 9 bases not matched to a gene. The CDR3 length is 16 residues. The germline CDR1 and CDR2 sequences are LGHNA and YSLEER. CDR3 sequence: CASSQEVNRGVYGYTF. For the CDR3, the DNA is TGCGCCAGCAGCCAAGAAGTGAACAGGGGTGTGTATGGCTACACCTTC.

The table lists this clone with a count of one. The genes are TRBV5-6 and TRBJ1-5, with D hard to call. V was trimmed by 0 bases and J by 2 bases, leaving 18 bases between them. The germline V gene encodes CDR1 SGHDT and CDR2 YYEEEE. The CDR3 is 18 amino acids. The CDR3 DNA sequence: TGTGCCAGCAGCTTGGATATAGCAGACCTGAATGGCAATCAGCCCCAGCATTTT. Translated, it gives CASSLDIADLNGNQPQHF.

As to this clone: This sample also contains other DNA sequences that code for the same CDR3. The CDR3 is CASSSYRNTEAFF. Written as DNA, the CDR3 is TGTGCCAGCAGCTCCTACAGGAACACTGAAGCTTTCTTT. The chain joins TRBV11-2 to TRBJ1-1; D remains ambiguous. CDR3 length: 13 residues. V lost 4 bases to trimming and J lost 1 base, with 7 bases between them. CDR1 is SGHAT, CDR2 FQNNGV, per germline. Combining the CDR3 with reference TRBV11-2 and TRBJ1-1 gives the whole variable domain EAGVAQSPRYKIIEKRQSVAFWCNPISGHATLYWYQQILGQGPKLLIQFQNNGVVDDSQLPKDRFSAERLKGVDSTLKIQPAKLEDSAVYLCASSSYRNTEAFFGQGTRLTVV.

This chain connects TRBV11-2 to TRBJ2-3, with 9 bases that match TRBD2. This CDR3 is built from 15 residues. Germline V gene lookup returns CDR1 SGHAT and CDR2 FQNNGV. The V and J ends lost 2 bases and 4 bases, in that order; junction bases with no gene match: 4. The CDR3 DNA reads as TGTGCCAGCAGCTTACTCCTAGCGGGGTCAGATACGCAGTATTTT. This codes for CASSLLLAGSDTQYF.

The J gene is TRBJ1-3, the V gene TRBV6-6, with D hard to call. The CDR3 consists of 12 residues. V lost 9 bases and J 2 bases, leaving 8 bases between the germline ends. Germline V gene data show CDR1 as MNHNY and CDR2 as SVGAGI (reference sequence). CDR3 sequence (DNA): TGTGCCAGTATACGGGCTGGAAACACCATATATTTT. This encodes CASIRAGNTIYF.

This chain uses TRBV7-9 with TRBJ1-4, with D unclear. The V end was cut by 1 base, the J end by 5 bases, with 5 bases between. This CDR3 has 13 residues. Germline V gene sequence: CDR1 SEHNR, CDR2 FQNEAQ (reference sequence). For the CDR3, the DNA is TGTGCCAGCAGCTTAGGGGCGAATGAAAAACTGTTTTTT. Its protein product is CASSLGANEKLFF. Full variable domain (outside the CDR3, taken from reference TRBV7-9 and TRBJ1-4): DTGVSQNPRHKITKRGQNVTFRCDPISEHNRLYWYRQTLGQGPEFLTYFQNEAQLEKSRLLSDRFSAERPKGSFSTLEIQRTEQGDSAMYLCASSLGANEKLFFGSGTQLSVL.

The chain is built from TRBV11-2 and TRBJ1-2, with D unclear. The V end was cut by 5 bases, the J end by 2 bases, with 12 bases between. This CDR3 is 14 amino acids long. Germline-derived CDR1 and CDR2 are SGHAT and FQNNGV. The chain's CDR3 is CASSLSGRNYGYTF. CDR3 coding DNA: TGTGCCAGCAGCCTGTCCGGCAGGAACTATGGCTACACCTTC.

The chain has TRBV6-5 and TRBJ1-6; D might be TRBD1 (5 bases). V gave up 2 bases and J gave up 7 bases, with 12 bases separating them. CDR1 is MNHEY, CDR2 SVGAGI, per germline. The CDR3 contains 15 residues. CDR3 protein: CASSYVGGRNSPLHF. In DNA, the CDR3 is TGTGCCAGCAGTTACGTCGGGGGTAGAAATTCACCCCTCCACTTT.

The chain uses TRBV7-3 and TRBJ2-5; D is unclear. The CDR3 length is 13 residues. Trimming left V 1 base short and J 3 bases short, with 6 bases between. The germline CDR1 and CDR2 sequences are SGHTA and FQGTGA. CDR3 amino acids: CASSLIPKETQYF. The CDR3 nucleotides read TGTGCCAGCAGCTTAATCCCCAAAGAGACCCAGTACTTC.